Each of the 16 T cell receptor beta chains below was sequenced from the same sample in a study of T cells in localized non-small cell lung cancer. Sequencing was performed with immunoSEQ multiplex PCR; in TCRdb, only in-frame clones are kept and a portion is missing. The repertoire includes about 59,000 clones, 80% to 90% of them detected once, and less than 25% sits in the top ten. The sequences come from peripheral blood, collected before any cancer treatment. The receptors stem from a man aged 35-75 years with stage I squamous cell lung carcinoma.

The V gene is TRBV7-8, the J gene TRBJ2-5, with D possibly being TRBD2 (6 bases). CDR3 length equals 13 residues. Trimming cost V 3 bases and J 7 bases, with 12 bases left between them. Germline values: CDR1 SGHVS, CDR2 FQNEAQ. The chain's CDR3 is CASSFGEEGTQYF. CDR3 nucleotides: TGTGCCAGCAGCTTTGGGGAGGAGGGGACCCAGTACTTC. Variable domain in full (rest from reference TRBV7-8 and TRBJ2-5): GAGVSQSPRYKVAKRGQDVALRCDPISGHVSLFWYQQALGQGPEFLTYFQNEAQLDKSGLPSDRFFAERPEGSVSTLKIQRTQQEDSAVYLCASSFGEEGTQYFGPGTRLLVL.

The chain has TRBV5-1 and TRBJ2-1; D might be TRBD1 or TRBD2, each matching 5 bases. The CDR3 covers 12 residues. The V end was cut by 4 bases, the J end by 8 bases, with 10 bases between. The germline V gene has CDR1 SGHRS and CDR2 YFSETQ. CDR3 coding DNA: TGCGCCAGCAGCCGGGAAGGGGATGAGCAGTTCTTC. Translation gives CASSREGDEQFF. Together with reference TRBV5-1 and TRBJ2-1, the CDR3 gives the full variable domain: KAGVTQTPRYLIKTRGQQVTLSCSPISGHRSVSWYQQTPGQGLQFLFEYFSETQRNKGNFPGRFSGRQFSNSRSEMNVSTLELGDSALYLCASSREGDEQFFGPGTRLTVL.

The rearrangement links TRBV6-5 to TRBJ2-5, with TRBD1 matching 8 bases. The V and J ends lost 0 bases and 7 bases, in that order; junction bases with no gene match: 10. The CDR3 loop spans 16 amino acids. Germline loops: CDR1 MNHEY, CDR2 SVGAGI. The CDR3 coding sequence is TGTGCCAGCAGTTACTCGACGCAGGGGGCAGGAGGGACCCAGTACTTC. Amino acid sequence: CASSYSTQGAGGTQYF.

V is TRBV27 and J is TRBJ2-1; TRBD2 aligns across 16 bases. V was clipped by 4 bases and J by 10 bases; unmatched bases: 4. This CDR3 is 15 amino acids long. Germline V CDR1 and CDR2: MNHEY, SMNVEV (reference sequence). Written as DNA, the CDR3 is TGTGCCAGCAGTTCCGGGACTAGCGGGAGGGACGAGCAGTTCTTC. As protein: CASSSGTSGRDEQFF.

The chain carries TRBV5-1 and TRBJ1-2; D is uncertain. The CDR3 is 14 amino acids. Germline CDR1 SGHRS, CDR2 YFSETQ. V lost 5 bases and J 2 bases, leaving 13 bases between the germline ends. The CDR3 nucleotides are TGCGCCAGCAGAGGAACAGCGCGAAACTATGGCTACACCTTC. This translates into CASRGTARNYGYTF.

CDR3 protein: CASSWTSGWGTDTQYF. CDR3 bases: TGTGCCAGCAGCTGGACTAGCGGTTGGGGCACAGATACGCAGTATTTT. The chain has TRBV6-6 and TRBJ2-3, with 10 nucleotides matching TRBD2. With V trimmed by 6 bases and J by 1 base, 7 bases remained unmatched. The CDR3 has 16 amino acids. Per the germline V gene, CDR1 is MNHNY and CDR2 is SVGAGI (reference sequence).

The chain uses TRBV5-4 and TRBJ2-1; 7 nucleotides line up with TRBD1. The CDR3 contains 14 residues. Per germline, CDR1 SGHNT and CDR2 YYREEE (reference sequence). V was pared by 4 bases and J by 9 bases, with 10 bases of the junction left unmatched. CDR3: CASSRQGMKGEQFF. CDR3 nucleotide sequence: TGTGCCAGCAGCCGACAGGGTATGAAGGGTGAGCAGTTCTTC. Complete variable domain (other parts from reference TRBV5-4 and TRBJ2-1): ETGVTQSPTHLIKTRGQQVTLRCSSQSGHNTVSWYQQALGQGPQFIFQYYREEENGRGNFPPRFSGLQFPNYSSELNVNALELDDSALYLCASSRQGMKGEQFFGPGTRLTVL.

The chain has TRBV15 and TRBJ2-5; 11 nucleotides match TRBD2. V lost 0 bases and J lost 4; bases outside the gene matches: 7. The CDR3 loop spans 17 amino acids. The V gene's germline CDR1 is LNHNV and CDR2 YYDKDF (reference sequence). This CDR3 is CATSREYLAGGGETQYF. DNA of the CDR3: TGTGCCACCAGCAGAGAGTACCTAGCGGGAGGAGGAGAGACCCAGTACTTC.

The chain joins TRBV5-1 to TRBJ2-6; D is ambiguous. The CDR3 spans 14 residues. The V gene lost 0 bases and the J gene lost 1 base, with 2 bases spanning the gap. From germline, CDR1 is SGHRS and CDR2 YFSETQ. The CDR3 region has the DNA TGCGCCAGCAGCTTGGGTTCTGGGGCCAACGTCCTGACTTTC. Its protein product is CASSLGSGANVLTF.

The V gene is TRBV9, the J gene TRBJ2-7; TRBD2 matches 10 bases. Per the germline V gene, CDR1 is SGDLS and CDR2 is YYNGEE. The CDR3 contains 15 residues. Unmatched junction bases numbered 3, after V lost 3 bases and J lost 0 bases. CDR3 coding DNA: TGTGCCAGCAGCGGATCTAGCGGGAGCTCCTACGAGCAGTACTTC. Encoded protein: CASSGSSGSSYEQYF.

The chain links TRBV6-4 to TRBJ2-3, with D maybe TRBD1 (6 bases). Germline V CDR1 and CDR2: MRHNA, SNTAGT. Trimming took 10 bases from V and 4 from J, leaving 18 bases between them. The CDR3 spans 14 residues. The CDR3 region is CATSGTSPPDTQYF. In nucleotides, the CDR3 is TGTGCCACCTCCGGGACAAGCCCGCCAGATACGCAGTATTTT.

The CDR3 region has the DNA TGTGCCAGCTCCTCCCAGCCACCTGGATATGGCTACACCTTC. Translation gives CASSSQPPGYGYTF. The chain links TRBV7-2 to TRBJ1-2; the D is unclear. Between the trimmed V and J ends, which lost 8 bases and 5 bases, there was a span of 18 bases. This CDR3 is built from 14 residues. CDR1 and CDR2 (germline): SGHTA, FQGNSA.

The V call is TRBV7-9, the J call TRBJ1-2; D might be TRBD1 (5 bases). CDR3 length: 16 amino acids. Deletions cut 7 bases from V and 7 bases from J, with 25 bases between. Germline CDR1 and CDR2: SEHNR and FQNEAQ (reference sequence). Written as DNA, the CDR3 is TGTGCCAGCACCCCCCGCGGGACCGTCGGGTCGCGTGGCTACACCTTC. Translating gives CASTPRGTVGSRGYTF. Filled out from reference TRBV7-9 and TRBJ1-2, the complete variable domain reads DTGVSQNPRHKITKRGQNVTFRCDPISEHNRLYWYRQTLGQGPEFLTYFQNEAQLEKSRLLSDRFSAERPKGSFSTLEIQRTEQGDSAMYLCASTPRGTVGSRGYTFGSGTRLTVV.

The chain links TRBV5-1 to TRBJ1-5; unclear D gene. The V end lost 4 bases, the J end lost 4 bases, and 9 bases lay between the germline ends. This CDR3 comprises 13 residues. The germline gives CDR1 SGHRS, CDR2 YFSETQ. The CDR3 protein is CASSTQSNQPQHF. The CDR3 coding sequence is TGCGCCAGCAGCACGCAGTCGAATCAGCCCCAGCATTTT. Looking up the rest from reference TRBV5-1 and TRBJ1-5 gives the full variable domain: KAGVTQTPRYLIKTRGQQVTLSCSPISGHRSVSWYQQTPGQGLQFLFEYFSETQRNKGNFPGRFSGRQFSNSRSEMNVSTLELGDSALYLCASSTQSNQPQHFGDGTRLSIL.

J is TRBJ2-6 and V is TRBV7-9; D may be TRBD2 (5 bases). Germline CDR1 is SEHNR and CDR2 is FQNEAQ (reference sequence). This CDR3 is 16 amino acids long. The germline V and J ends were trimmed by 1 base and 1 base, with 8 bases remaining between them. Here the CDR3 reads CASSLGRGSGANVLTF. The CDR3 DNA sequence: TGTGCCAGCAGCTTAGGTCGGGGTTCTGGGGCCAACGTCCTGACTTTC.

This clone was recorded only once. The CDR3: CASSSLSLPDHNEQFF. The CDR3 region has the DNA TGTGCCAGCAGCTCCCTCTCCCTACCTGACCACAATGAGCAGTTCTTC. The chain carries TRBV7-3 and TRBJ2-1; D is unclear. Germline V CDR1 and CDR2: SGHTA, FQGTGA. The V and J ends lost 4 bases and 5 bases respectively, with 18 bases between them. This CDR3 has 16 residues.